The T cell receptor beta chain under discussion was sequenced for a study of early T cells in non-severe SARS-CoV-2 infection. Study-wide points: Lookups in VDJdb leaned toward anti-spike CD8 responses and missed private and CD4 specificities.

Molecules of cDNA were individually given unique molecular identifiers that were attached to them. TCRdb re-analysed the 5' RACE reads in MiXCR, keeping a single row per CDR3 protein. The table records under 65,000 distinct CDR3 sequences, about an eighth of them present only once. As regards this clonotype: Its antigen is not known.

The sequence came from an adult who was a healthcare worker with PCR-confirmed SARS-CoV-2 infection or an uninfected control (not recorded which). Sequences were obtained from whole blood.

CDR3 sequence reads: CASSIPSGRAYNEQFF. DNA for the CDR3: TGTGCCAGTAGTATCCCAAGCGGGAGGGCCTACAATGAGCAGTTCTTC. The J gene is TRBJ2-1, the V gene TRBV19; 10 bases map to TRBD2. CDR1 and CDR2 (germline): LNHDA, SQIVND (reference sequence). The CDR3 covers 16 residues. The J segment lost 2 bases and the V segment lost 3 bases, leaving 4 bases of the junction unmatched.